A single sample gave rise to the 31 T cell receptor beta chains below, sequenced in a study of T cells in localized non-small cell lung cancer. The repertoire was sequenced with immunoSEQ multiplex PCR; TCRdb's copy has only in-frame clones and lacks some. The data hold roughly 38,000 clones, with roughly 85% observed a single time. The sequencing here drew on peripheral blood mononuclear cells, taken before any cancer treatment. Receptor source: a male donor at least 60 years old with stage II lung adenocarcinoma.

The genes are TRBV30 and TRBJ2-3; TRBD2 matches at 7 bases. The CDR3 length is 13 residues. Germline CDR1 GTSNPN, CDR2 SVGIG (reference sequence). After removal of 5 bases from V and 7 bases from J, the junction contained 9 bases not matched to a gene. CDR3 amino acids: CAWSQGGPYTQYF. The CDR3 DNA follows: TGTGCCTGGTCTCAGGGAGGGCCGTATACGCAGTATTTT.

This clone appeared a few times. The V gene is TRBV11-2, the J gene TRBJ2-3; 8 nucleotides agree with TRBD2. The CDR3 runs to 15 residues. Germline CDR1 and CDR2: SGHAT and FQNNGV. V shed 4 bases, J shed 5 bases, and the junction held 8 bases outside the gene matches. CDR3 sequence (DNA): TGTGCCAGCAGCTCCCCGGGACTAGGTAGAGATACGCAGTATTTT. It translates to CASSSPGLGRDTQYF.

The rearrangement links TRBV29-1 to TRBJ2-1, with D unresolved. Germline loops: CDR1 SQVTM, CDR2 ANQGSEA. The CDR3 is 10 residues long. V was shortened by 4 bases and J by 10 bases, with 8 bases between the two germline ends. The CDR3 loop is CSVVRLEQFF. DNA of the CDR3: TGCAGCGTTGTAAGATTGGAGCAGTTCTTC.

In its sample, this clone was seen once. The rearrangement links TRBV6-6 to TRBJ1-5; D gene ambiguous. The CDR3 sequence is 14 residues long. Germline V gene data show CDR1 as MNHNY and CDR2 as SVGAGI (reference sequence). The germline V and J ends were trimmed by 6 bases and 2 bases, with 11 bases remaining between them. CDR3 sequence: CASSPHAGNQPQHF. The CDR3 nucleotides read TGTGCCAGCAGCCCCCATGCGGGCAATCAGCCCCAGCATTTT.

The chain links TRBV19 to TRBJ1-5; D gene ambiguous. The CDR3 runs to 13 residues. Trimming left V 2 bases short and J 3 bases short, with 5 bases between. Looked up from germline, CDR1 is LNHDA and CDR2 is SQIVND (reference sequence). The CDR3 loop is CASSIQANQPQHF. The DNA of the CDR3 is TGTGCCAGTAGTATACAGGCCAATCAGCCCCAGCATTTT.

This chain uses TRBV5-1 with TRBJ2-7; 10 bases are shared with TRBD2. There are 17 residues in the CDR3. CDR1 is SGHRS and CDR2 is YFSETQ in the germline V gene. J lost 3 bases, V lost 1 base, and 10 bases had no gene match. The CDR3 loop reads CASSLSFGRTSGYEQYF. The CDR3 coding sequence is TGCGCCAGCAGCTTGAGTTTTGGCAGGACTAGCGGCTACGAGCAGTACTTC.

The genes are TRBV5-1 and TRBJ2-5; a weak D match, TRBD2 (5 bases). Per germline, CDR1 SGHRS and CDR2 YFSETQ. CDR3 size: 13 residues. The V gene lost 1 base and the J gene lost 3 bases, with 7 bases spanning the gap. CDR3 sequence: CASSLFGKETQYF. The CDR3 bases are TGCGCCAGCAGCTTGTTCGGGAAAGAGACCCAGTACTTC.

V usage is TRBV19 and J usage is TRBJ2-1; tentatively, D is TRBD2 (6 bases). The V and J ends lost 1 base and 4 bases respectively, with 11 bases between them. This CDR3 has 15 residues. CDR1 LNHDA and CDR2 SQIVND come from the germline V gene (reference sequence). CDR3 in amino acids: CASSIAGAPYNEQFF. DNA for the CDR3: TGTGCCAGTAGTATAGCGGGAGCACCATACAATGAGCAGTTCTTC.

CDR3 DNA sequence: TGCGCCAGCAGCCGGACAGGGGACTCCTACAATGAGCAGTTCTTC. Translated: CASSRTGDSYNEQFF. J is TRBJ2-1 and V is TRBV5-1; 9 bases match TRBD1. This CDR3 contains 15 residues. Trimming cost V 4 bases and J 0 bases; bases outside gene matches: 2. Germline V gene data show CDR1 as SGHRS and CDR2 as YFSETQ.

The chain links TRBV5-1 to TRBJ2-7; tentative D call: TRBD2 (5 bases). The CDR3 covers 14 residues. Germline V gives CDR1 SGHRS, CDR2 YFSETQ. Trimming removed 0 bases at V and 2 bases at J, with 9 bases between. The CDR3 coding sequence is TGCGCCAGCAGCTTGGTAGACGGGACCTACGAGCAGTACTTC. Protein product: CASSLVDGTYEQYF.

The chain links TRBV5-4 to TRBJ2-3; D is perhaps TRBD1 or TRBD2 (5 bases each). The CDR3 is 16 amino acids. V was pared by 3 bases and J by 3 bases, with 17 bases between. Germline V CDR1 and CDR2: SGHNT, YYREEE (reference sequence). The CDR3 coding sequence is TGTGCCAGCAGCTCGGGGTTGATAGGGGCTACAGATACGCAGTATTTT. It specifies CASSSGLIGATDTQYF.

The CDR3 here is CASSLGPDYGYTF. In DNA, the CDR3 is TGTGCCAGCAGTTTGGGTCCGGACTATGGCTACACCTTC. The chain employs TRBV28 and TRBJ1-2, with D hard to call. Germline CDR1 is MDHEN and CDR2 is SYDVKM. This CDR3 has 13 amino acids. The V and J ends lost 3 bases and 3 bases respectively, with 8 bases between them.

The CDR3 region has the DNA TGCGCCAGCAGCCAAGAGCCAGCGTATTTACAGACCCAGTACTTC. It encodes CASSQEPAYLQTQYF. The chain joins TRBV4-1 to TRBJ2-5; no clear D gene. CDR1 MGHRA and CDR2 YSYEKL come from the germline V gene. CDR3 length equals 15 residues. V shed 0 bases and J shed 6 bases, with 14 bases lying between them.

The chain employs TRBV27 and TRBJ2-3, with a tentative D call TRBD2 (6 bases). Looked up from germline, CDR1 is MNHEY and CDR2 is SMNVEV (reference sequence). This CDR3 spans 13 amino acids. V lost 2 bases and J 4 bases, leaving 7 bases between the germline ends. This CDR3 reads CASSLGGPDTQYF. The CDR3 DNA follows: TGTGCCAGCAGTTTAGGAGGGCCAGATACGCAGTATTTT.

The chain employs TRBV4-1 and TRBJ2-1, with D possibly called TRBD1 or TRBD2 (6 bases each). Trimming took 1 base from V and 12 from J, leaving 16 bases between them. The CDR3 covers 14 residues. Germline V gene data show CDR1 as MGHRA and CDR2 as YSYEKL. The CDR3 is CASSQGTQGRGQFF. The CDR3 nucleotides are TGCGCCAGCAGCCAAGGGACCCAGGGGCGGGGGCAGTTCTTC.

The chain joins TRBV29-1 to TRBJ2-3; D not certain. Trimming removed 4 bases at V and 4 bases at J, with 6 bases between. The CDR3 runs 11 residues. CDR1 is SQVTM, CDR2 ANQGSEA, per germline. In DNA form, the CDR3 reads TGCAGCGTTGCGTTATCAGATACGCAGTATTTT. The encoded protein is CSVALSDTQYF.

The genes are TRBV5-5 and TRBJ1-6; a possible D gene is TRBD1 (5 bases). The CDR3 is made up of 13 amino acids. V lost 4 bases and J 4 bases, leaving 6 bases between the germline ends. Germline lookup yields CDR1 SGHKS and CDR2 YYEKEE (reference sequence). CDR3 amino acids: CASSRGYNSPLHF. The CDR3 nucleotides are TGTGCCAGCAGCAGGGGTTATAATTCACCCCTCCACTTT.

The chain links TRBV7-8 to TRBJ1-4; the D is unclear. V dropped 3 bases and J dropped 0 bases, with 5 bases sitting between them. Germline lookup yields CDR1 SGHVS and CDR2 FQNEAQ. This CDR3 spans 14 amino acids. CDR3 protein: CASSLSSTNEKLFF. For the CDR3, the DNA is TGTGCCAGCAGCTTGAGCTCAACTAATGAAAAACTGTTTTTT.

The chain couples TRBV11-2 to TRBJ1-1; 8 bases match TRBD1. The CDR3 spans 18 residues. From germline, CDR1 is SGHAT and CDR2 FQNNGV. Trimming cost V 5 bases and J 4 bases; bases outside gene matches: 18. This chain's CDR3 is CASSPRTGQGLGGTEAFF. In DNA, the CDR3 is TGTGCCAGCAGCCCTCGGACAGGGCAGGGTCTTGGTGGCACTGAAGCTTTCTTT.

V is TRBV10-3 and J is TRBJ2-3; D is uncertain. The germline gives CDR1 ENHRY, CDR2 SYGVKD. Trimming took off 2 bases at V and 4 bases at J, with 7 bases between the two ends. The CDR3 has 13 residues. CDR3 sequence reads: CAISEIEADTQYF. Here the CDR3 DNA reads TGTGCCATCAGTGAGATTGAGGCAGATACGCAGTATTTT.

This clone appeared once. CDR3 protein: CASSPRRGEETQYF. Written as DNA, the CDR3 is TGTGCCAGCAGCCCCCGCCGTGGGGAAGAGACCCAGTACTTC. The chain uses TRBV11-3 and TRBJ2-5, with D hard to call. V was clipped by 5 bases and J by 3 bases, with 13 bases between them. The germline gives CDR1 SGHNT, CDR2 YENEEA. CDR3 length equals 14 residues.

The chain links TRBV7-9 to TRBJ1-1; 7 positions agree with TRBD1. Germline loops: CDR1 SEHNR, CDR2 FQNEAQ (reference sequence). V was clipped by 4 bases and J by 6 bases; unmatched bases: 8. The CDR3 is made up of 14 amino acids. The CDR3 DNA reads TGTGCCAGCAGCTCACAGGGGACGTGGGCTGAAGCTTTCTTT. This translates into CASSSQGTWAEAFF.

V is TRBV4-1 and J is TRBJ2-2; D is undetermined. This CDR3 is built from 15 residues. The germline V gene encodes CDR1 MGHRA and CDR2 YSYEKL. The ends were cut back, 3 bases at V and 0 bases at J, with 8 bases in the middle. CDR3 sequence: CASSQGVANTGELFF. CDR3 bases: TGCGCCAGCAGCCAGGGTGTCGCGAACACCGGGGAGCTGTTTTTT.

This chain connects TRBV7-8 to TRBJ1-4; no clear D gene. The V gene's germline CDR1 is SGHVS and CDR2 FQNEAQ. V lost 5 bases, J lost 7 bases, and 8 bases lay in between. The CDR3 has 12 amino acids. This CDR3 is CASSPLGEKLFF. The CDR3 DNA sequence: TGTGCCAGCAGCCCCTTGGGTGAAAAACTGTTTTTT. The entire variable domain, with the rest obtained from reference TRBV7-8 and TRBJ1-4, is as follows: GAGVSQSPRYKVAKRGQDVALRCDPISGHVSLFWYQQALGQGPEFLTYFQNEAQLDKSGLPSDRFFAERPEGSVSTLKIQRTQQEDSAVYLCASSPLGEKLFFGSGTQLSVL.

As DNA, the CDR3 is TGTGCCAGCAGCTCACCCGGATCCACCGGGGAGCTGTTTTTT. Amino acids: CASSSPGSTGELFF. The chain carries TRBV7-2 and TRBJ2-2; D is ambiguous. V was trimmed by 4 bases and J by 4 bases, leaving 10 bases between them. CDR1 and CDR2 from the germline V gene are SGHTA and FQGNSA. This CDR3 has 14 amino acids.

The chain joins TRBV19 to TRBJ1-2, with a weak D call TRBD1 (5 bases). Germline CDR1 and CDR2: LNHDA and SQIVND (reference sequence). V lost 2 bases and J lost 4, with 14 bases in between. The CDR3 spans 15 residues. CDR3 bases: TGTGCCAGTAGTATATTGTCCAGGGTCTCCTATGGCTACACCTTC. It specifies CASSILSRVSYGYTF. Together with reference TRBV19 and TRBJ1-2, the CDR3 gives the full variable domain: DGGITQSPKYLFRKEGQNVTLSCEQNLNHDAMYWYRQDPGQGLRLIYYSQIVNDFQKGDIAEGYSVSREKKESFPLTVTSAQKNPTAFYLCASSILSRVSYGYTFGSGTRLTVV.

The chain combines TRBV18 with TRBJ1-5; possible D gene TRBD1, 5 bases. In germline, CDR1 is KGHSH, CDR2 LQKENI. The CDR3 spans 17 residues. V lost 2 bases and J lost 5, with 19 bases in between. The CDR3 here is CASSPTRATVGDQPQHF. In DNA, the CDR3 is TGTGCCAGCTCACCAACTAGAGCGACAGTGGGCGATCAGCCCCAGCATTTT.

The gene calls are TRBV7-6 and TRBJ2-7; 9 bases map to TRBD1. The CDR3 is 16 amino acids. V was clipped by 3 bases and J by 2 bases; unmatched bases: 8. The V gene's germline CDR1 is SGHVS and CDR2 FNYEAQ. CDR3 protein: CASSFPPGQGPYEQYF. DNA of the CDR3: TGTGCCAGCAGCTTCCCGCCGGGACAGGGTCCCTACGAGCAGTACTTC.

V usage is TRBV19 and J usage is TRBJ2-1, with D uncertain. V was cut by 5 bases and J by 4 bases, with 15 bases left in between. CDR1 is LNHDA, CDR2 SQIVND, per germline (reference sequence). The CDR3 is 15 residues long. CDR3 bases: TGTGCCAGTAGTCTAGGAGATTCTATATACAATGAGCAGTTCTTC. Translation gives CASSLGDSIYNEQFF.

The rearrangement joins TRBV5-6 to TRBJ1-3; no clear D. Germline lookup yields CDR1 SGHDT and CDR2 YYEEEE. The CDR3 runs to 15 residues. Trimming removed 1 base from V and 0 bases from J, with 8 bases in between. The CDR3 spells CASSLMVSSGNTIYF. The CDR3 nucleotides are TGTGCCAGCAGCTTGATGGTGAGCTCTGGAAACACCATATATTTT.

The chain uses TRBV20-1 and TRBJ1-3; D is unresolved. This CDR3 is built from 11 residues. Germline values: CDR1 DFQATT, CDR2 SNEGSKA (reference sequence). Trimming took 7 bases from V and 2 from J, leaving 6 bases between them. In DNA form, the CDR3 reads TGCAGTGTGGCTGCTGGAAACACCATATATTTT. Encoded protein: CSVAAGNTIYF.